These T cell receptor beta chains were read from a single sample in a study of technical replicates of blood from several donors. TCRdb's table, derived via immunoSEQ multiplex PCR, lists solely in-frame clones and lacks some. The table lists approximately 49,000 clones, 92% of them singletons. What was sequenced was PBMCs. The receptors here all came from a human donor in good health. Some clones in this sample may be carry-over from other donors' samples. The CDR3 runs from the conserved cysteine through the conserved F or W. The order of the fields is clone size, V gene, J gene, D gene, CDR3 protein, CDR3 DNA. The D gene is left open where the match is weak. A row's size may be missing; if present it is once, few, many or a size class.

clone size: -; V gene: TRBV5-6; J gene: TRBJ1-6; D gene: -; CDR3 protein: CASSRVGAYNSPLHF; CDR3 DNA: TGTGCCAGCAGCCGGGTGGGTGCGTATAATTCACCCCTCCACTTT
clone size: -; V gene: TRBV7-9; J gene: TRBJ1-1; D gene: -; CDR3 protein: CASRSGNTEAFF; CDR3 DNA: TGTGCCAGCAGATCAGGGAACACTGAAGCTTTCTTT
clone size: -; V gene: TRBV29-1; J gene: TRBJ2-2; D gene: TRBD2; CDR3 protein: CSVGALAGSYTGELFF; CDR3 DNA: TGCAGCGTTGGAGCCCTAGCGGGATCCTACACCGGGGAGCTGTTTTTT
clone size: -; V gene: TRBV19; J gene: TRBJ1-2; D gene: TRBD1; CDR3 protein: CASSTPGTGVGYTF; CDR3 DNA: TGTGCCAGTAGTACACCCGGGACAGGGGTTGGCTACACCTTC
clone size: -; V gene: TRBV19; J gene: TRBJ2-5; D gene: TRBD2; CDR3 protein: CASSLRTSGLQETQYF; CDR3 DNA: TGTGCCAGTAGTCTTAGGACTAGCGGACTTCAAGAGACCCAGTACTTC
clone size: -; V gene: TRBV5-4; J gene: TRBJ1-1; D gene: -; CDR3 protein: CASSLEVRRNTEAFF; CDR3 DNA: TGTGCCAGCAGCTTGGAAGTCAGAAGAAACACTGAAGCTTTCTTT
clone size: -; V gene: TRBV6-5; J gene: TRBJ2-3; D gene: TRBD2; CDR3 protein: CASRQTSGGGTQYF; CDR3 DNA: TGTGCCAGCAGGCAGACTAGCGGGGGAGGTACGCAGTATTTT
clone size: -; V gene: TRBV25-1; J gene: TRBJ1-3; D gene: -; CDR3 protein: CASSASGTTSGNTIYF; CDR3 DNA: TGTGCCAGCAGTGCCTCCGGGACAACCTCTGGAAACACCATATATTTT
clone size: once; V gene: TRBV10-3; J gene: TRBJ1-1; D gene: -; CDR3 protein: CAISEGWRTEAFF; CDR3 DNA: TGTGCCATCAGCGAGGGGTGGCGGACTGAAGCTTTCTTT
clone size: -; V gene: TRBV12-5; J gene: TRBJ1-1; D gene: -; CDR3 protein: CASAGAYLADTEAFF; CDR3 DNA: TGTGCTAGTGCCGGAGCATATCTGGCGGACACTGAAGCTTTCTTT
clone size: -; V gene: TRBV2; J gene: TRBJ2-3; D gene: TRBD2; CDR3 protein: CASNRVAGGLGIDQGSTDTQYF; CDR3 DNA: TGTGCCAGCAATCGTGTAGCGGGAGGGTTAGGAATCGACCAGGGGAGCACAGATACGCAGTATTTT
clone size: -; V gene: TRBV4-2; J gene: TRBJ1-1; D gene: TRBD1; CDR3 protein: CASSQEDGGQGTASAFF; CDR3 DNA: TGTGCCAGCAGCCAAGAGGACGGGGGACAGGGGACGGCGTCAGCTTTCTTT
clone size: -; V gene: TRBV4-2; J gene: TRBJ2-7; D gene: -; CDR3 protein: CASSQESGVTYEQYF; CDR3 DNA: TGTGCCAGCAGCCAAGAATCGGGGGTAACCTACGAGCAGTACTTC
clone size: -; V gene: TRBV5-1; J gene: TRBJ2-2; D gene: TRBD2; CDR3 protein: CASSLELAGGVGTGELFF; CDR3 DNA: TGCGCCAGCAGCTTGGAGCTAGCGGGAGGGGTCGGCACCGGGGAGCTGTTTTTT
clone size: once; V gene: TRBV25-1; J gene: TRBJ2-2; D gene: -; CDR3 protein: CASSLNRDTGELFF; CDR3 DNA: TGTGCCAGCAGTCTCAACAGAGACACCGGGGAGCTGTTTTTT
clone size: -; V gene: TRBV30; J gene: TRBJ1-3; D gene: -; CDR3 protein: CAWNLRNTIYF; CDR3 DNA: TGTGCCTGGAATCTACGAAACACCATATATTTT
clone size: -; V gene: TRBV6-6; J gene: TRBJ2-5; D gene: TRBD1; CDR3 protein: CASSYGDREKTQYF; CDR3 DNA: TGTGCCAGCAGTTACGGGGACAGGGAAAAGACCCAGTACTTC